This TCR beta chain emerged from a study of T cells in Graves' hyperthyroidism and ophthalmopathy. Across the study: Peripheral blood draws took place at initial diagnosis, ahead of any treatment.

Germline lookup yields CDR1 SGHDN and CDR2 FVKESK. The CDR3 is made up of 13 amino acids. V lost 0 bases, J lost 6 bases, and 9 bases lay in between. Amplified regions were TCR beta CDR3 sequences from RNA transcripts. TCR CDR3 underwent first-round RT-PCR with the HTBI primer set. MiXCR was run by TCRdb on the multiplex PCR reads, yielding one entry per CDR3 protein. The repertoire holds roughly 750,000 distinct CDR3 sequences, with roughly 15% as singletons. This receptor was taken from a man aged 18 to 29 with Graves' hyperthyroidism. The chain joins TRBV14 to TRBJ2-7; D is ambiguous. Input material: blood. CDR3: CASSQEVGAEQYF. CDR3 sequence (DNA): TGTGCCAGCAGCCAAGAGGTCGGCGCCGAGCAGTACTTC.